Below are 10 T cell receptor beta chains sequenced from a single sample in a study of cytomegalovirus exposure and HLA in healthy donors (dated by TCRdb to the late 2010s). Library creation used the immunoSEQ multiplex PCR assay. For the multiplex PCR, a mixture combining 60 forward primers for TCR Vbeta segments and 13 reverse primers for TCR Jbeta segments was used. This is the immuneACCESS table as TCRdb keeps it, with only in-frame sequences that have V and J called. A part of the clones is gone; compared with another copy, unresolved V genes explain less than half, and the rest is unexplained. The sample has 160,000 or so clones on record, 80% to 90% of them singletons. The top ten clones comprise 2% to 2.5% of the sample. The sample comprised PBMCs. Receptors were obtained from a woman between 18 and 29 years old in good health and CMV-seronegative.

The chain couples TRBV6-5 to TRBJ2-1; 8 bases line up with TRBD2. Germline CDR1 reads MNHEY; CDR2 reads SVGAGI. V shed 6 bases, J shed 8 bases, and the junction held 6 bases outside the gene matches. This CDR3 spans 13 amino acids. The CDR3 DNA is TGTGCCAGCAGGCGACTAGCGCGGCATGAGCAGTTCTTC. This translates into CASRRLARHEQFF.

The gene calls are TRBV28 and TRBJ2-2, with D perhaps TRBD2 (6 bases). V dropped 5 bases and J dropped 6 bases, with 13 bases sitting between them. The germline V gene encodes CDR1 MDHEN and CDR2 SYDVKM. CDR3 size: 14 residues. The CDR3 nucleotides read TGTGCCAGCAGTCCCCACAGCGGGTCCGGGGAGCTGTTTTTT. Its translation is CASSPHSGSGELFF.

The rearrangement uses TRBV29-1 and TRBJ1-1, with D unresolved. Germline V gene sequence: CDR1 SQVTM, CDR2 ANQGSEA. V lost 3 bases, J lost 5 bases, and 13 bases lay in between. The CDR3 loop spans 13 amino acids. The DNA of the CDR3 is TGCAGCGTTGAGCTCTTGGAGGGAACTGAAGCTTTCTTT. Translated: CSVELLEGTEAFF.

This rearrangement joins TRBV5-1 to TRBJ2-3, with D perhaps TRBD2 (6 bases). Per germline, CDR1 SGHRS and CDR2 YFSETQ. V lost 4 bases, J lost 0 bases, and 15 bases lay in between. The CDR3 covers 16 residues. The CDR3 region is CASSKGGGVSTDTQYF. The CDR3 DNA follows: TGCGCCAGCAGCAAGGGCGGCGGGGTTAGCACAGATACGCAGTATTTT.

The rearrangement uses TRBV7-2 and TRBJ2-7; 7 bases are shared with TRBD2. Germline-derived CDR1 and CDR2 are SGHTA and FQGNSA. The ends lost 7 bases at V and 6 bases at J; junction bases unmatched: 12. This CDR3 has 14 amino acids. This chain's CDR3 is CASTMGAGPREQYF. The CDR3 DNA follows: TGTGCCAGCACCATGGGAGCGGGGCCCCGCGAGCAGTACTTC.

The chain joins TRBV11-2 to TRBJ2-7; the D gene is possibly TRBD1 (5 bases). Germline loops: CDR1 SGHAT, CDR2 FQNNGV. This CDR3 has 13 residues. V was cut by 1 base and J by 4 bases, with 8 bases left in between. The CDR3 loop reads CASSLGQRYEQYF. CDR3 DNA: TGTGCCAGCAGCTTAGGACAGCGATACGAGCAGTACTTC.

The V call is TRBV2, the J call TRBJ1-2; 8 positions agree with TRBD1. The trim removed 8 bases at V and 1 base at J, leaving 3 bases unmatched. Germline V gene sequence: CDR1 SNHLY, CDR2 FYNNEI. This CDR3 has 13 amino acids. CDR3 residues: CASGQGNNYGYTF. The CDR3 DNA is TGTGCCAGCGGACAGGGAAATAACTATGGCTACACCTTC.

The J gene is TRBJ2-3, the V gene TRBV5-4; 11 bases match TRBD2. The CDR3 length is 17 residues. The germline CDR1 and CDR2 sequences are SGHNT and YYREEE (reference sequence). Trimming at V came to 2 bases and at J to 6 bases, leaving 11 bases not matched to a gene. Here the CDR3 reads CASSFDPTSGISDTQYF. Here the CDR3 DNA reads TGTGCCAGCAGCTTTGACCCGACTAGCGGGATATCCGATACGCAGTATTTT.

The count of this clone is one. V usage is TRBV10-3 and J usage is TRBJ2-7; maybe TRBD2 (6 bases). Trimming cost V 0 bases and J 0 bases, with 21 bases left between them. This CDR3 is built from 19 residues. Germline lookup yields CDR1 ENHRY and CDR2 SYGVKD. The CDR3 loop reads CAISESSISGTGSSYEQYF. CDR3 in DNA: TGTGCCATCAGTGAGTCAAGTATCTCAGGGACTGGGAGCTCCTACGAGCAGTACTTC.

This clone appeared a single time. The CDR3 bases are TGTGCCTGGAGTGCTGGCAGGGGTCGTGAAAAACTGTTTTTT. Its translation: CAWSAGRGREKLFF. The rearrangement links TRBV30 to TRBJ1-4; tentative D call: TRBD1 (6 bases). V gave up 1 base and J gave up 7 bases, with 13 bases separating them. CDR1 is GTSNPN, CDR2 SVGIG, per germline (reference sequence). The CDR3 has 14 amino acids. Variable domain in full (rest from reference TRBV30 and TRBJ1-4): SQTIHQWPATLVQPVGSPLSLECTVEGTSNPNLYWYRQAAGRGLQLLFYSVGIGQISSEVPQNLSASRPQDRQFILSSKKLLLSDSGFYLCAWSAGRGREKLFFGSGTQLSVL.